These 23 T cell receptor beta chains came from one sample sequenced in a study of molecular identifiers for immune sequencing clone quantification. TCRdb re-derived calls from the PCR reads in MiXCR, one entry per CDR3 protein. The sample carries 88,000 or so distinct CDR3 sequences, around 23% recorded once. The sequenced sample consisted of naive CD8+ T cells from blood, with Jurkat cell RNA spiked in. The sample's subset: FACS-sorted CD8+CD4-CCR7+CD45RA+ naive T cells. Every receptor here comes from a human donor in good health. Some libraries in this study had Jurkat cell RNA spiked in.

The J gene is TRBJ2-2, the V gene TRBV4-3, with D perhaps assigned TRBD1 or TRBD2 (5 bases each). CDR3 length: 19 residues. Trimming removed 1 base from V and 7 bases from J, with 25 bases in between. CDR1 is LGHNA, CDR2 YSLEER, per germline. CDR3 DNA sequence: TGCGCCAGCAGCCAAGCAATCTCCCTAGTGGGGGTTGAGGGCGGGGAGCTGTTTTTT. Its translation is CASSQAISLVGVEGGELFF.

A few counts support this clonotype. The chain carries TRBV12-3 or TRBV12-4 and TRBJ2-3; perhaps TRBD1 as D (5 bases). This CDR3 comprises 12 residues. The V end was cut by 3 bases, the J end by 7 bases, with 8 bases between. Here the CDR3 reads CASSLGQHTQYF. The CDR3 nucleotides read TGTGCCAGCAGTTTGGGGCAACATACGCAGTATTTT.

The genes are TRBV20-1 and TRBJ2-5, with D perhaps matching TRBD1 (6 bases). Germline-derived CDR1 and CDR2 are DFQATT and SNEGSKA (reference sequence). The CDR3 contains 15 residues. V shed 5 bases and J shed 5 bases, with 21 bases lying between them. The DNA for the CDR3 is TGCAGTGCTCCCGACCGGGACACCATTGGGGAGACCCAGTACTTC. Translated: CSAPDRDTIGETQYF.

At least ten counts were recorded for this clonotype. This chain links TRBV28 with TRBJ2-1; 9 bases map to TRBD2. Losses at the gene ends were 6 bases for V and 7 bases for J; bases not matched to a gene: 10. The V gene's germline CDR1 is MDHEN and CDR2 SYDVKM. The CDR3 sequence is 15 residues long. The CDR3 sequence is CASSGLAGSENEQFF. The CDR3 bases are TGTGCCAGCAGCGGGCTAGCGGGATCGGAGAATGAGCAGTTCTTC.

The table lists this clonotype with many counts. The V gene is TRBV6-2 or TRBV6-3, the J gene TRBJ2-7; possible D gene TRBD2, 6 bases. This CDR3 region has 11 residues. Germline CDR1 and CDR2: MNHEY and SVGEGT. With 6 bases removed from V and 3 bases from J, the gap between germline ends came to 6 bases. CDR3 nucleotide sequence: TGTGCCAGCAGCGGGGGCTACGAGCAGTACTTC. It codes for CASSGGYEQYF.

This clonotype was detected only a few times. The rearrangement joins TRBV9 to TRBJ1-1, with a tentative D call TRBD1 (5 bases). Trimming removed 0 bases at V and 3 bases at J, with 6 bases between. The V gene's germline CDR1 is SGDLS and CDR2 YYNGEE. This CDR3 region has 13 residues. This chain's CDR3 is CASSVEGYTEAFF. The CDR3 nucleotides are TGTGCCAGCAGCGTAGAGGGGTACACTGAAGCTTTCTTT.

Ten or more counts support this clonotype. The chain couples TRBV29-1 to TRBJ2-7, with TRBD1 matching 9 bases. V shed 6 bases, J shed 1 base, and the junction held 7 bases outside the gene matches. Looked up from germline, CDR1 is SQVTM and CDR2 is ANQGSEA. CDR3 length: 14 residues. The CDR3 DNA reads TGCAGCGTCGAGGACAGGGGACATTCCTACGAGCAGTACTTC. Protein: CSVEDRGHSYEQYF.

This clonotype was counted at least ten times. The V and J genes are TRBV30 and TRBJ2-7; D gene ambiguous. This CDR3 is built from 13 residues. Trimming stripped 2 bases from V and 6 bases from J, with 14 bases between. Germline CDR1 is GTSNPN and CDR2 is SVGIG (reference sequence). The CDR3 bases are TGTGCCTGGAGTTCTTTTCGGTTACCCGAGCAGTACTTC. Translation gives CAWSSFRLPEQYF.

The CDR3 DNA reads TGCGCCAGCAGCCAAGATCCATCGCCGGGGGCGAGGACTGAAGCTTTCTTT. Translating it yields CASSQDPSPGARTEAFF. The chain is built from TRBV4-1 and TRBJ1-1, with D perhaps TRBD1 (6 bases). CDR1 is MGHRA and CDR2 is YSYEKL in the germline V gene. Trimming took 0 bases from V and 5 from J, leaving 19 bases between them. The CDR3 runs 17 residues.

There are many counts of this clonotype. V is TRBV19 and J is TRBJ2-3; perhaps TRBD2 as D (6 bases). The CDR3 runs to 15 residues. Trimming stripped 3 bases from V and 2 bases from J, with 12 bases between. Looked up from germline, CDR1 is LNHDA and CDR2 is SQIVND (reference sequence). As DNA, the CDR3 is TGTGCCAGTAGTATTCTCGCGGGGCACACAGATACGCAGTATTTT. It specifies CASSILAGHTDTQYF. Based on the CDR3 plus reference TRBV19 and TRBJ2-3, the full variable domain is DGGITQSPKYLFRKEGQNVTLSCEQNLNHDAMYWYRQDPGQGLRLIYYSQIVNDFQKGDIAEGYSVSREKKESFPLTVTSAQKNPTAFYLCASSILAGHTDTQYFGPGTRLTVL.

Concerning this clonotype itself: Germline is not matched at one junction end, which may reflect a read error. This chain connects TRBV6-5 to TRBJ2-1; D gene unclear. Germline CDR1 reads MNHEY; CDR2 reads SVGAGI. The CDR3 extends over 11 amino acids. For the CDR3, the DNA is TGTGCCAGCAGTTCCTACGATGAGCAGCTCTTC. It yields the protein CASSSYDEQLF.

This clonotype came up a few times. This chain connects TRBV2 to TRBJ2-4; D possibly matches TRBD1 or TRBD2 (6 bases each). Germline assignment: CDR1 SNHLY and CDR2 FYNNEI. The CDR3 runs to 15 residues. V was pared by 2 bases and J by 3 bases, with 11 bases between. Here the CDR3 reads CASSEYREVKNIQYF. In DNA, the CDR3 is TGTGCCAGCAGTGAATACAGGGAGGTCAAAAACATTCAGTACTTC.

Worth noting for this clonotype: This may be a read error, as it is one base from a much larger clone. Here the CDR3 reads CASTLDSDQLQHF. The CDR3 nucleotides read TGTGCCAGCACCTTGGACTCTGATCAGCTCCAGCATTTT. V gene TRBV27 combines with J gene TRBJ1-5; D gene unclear. CDR1 and CDR2 from the germline V gene are MNHEY and SMNVEV (reference sequence). This CDR3 region has 13 residues.

This sequence joins TRBV30 and TRBJ1-3; tentatively, D is TRBD1 (5 bases). V gave up 5 bases and J gave up 0 bases, with 5 bases separating them. This CDR3 has 12 residues. Germline-derived CDR1 and CDR2 are GTSNPN and SVGIG (reference sequence). The CDR3 nucleotides are TGTGCCTGGGACAGCTCTGGAAACACCATATATTTT. This encodes CAWDSSGNTIYF.

Many counts were recorded for this clonotype. CDR3 residues: CASSRVTGTEGELAKNIQYF. The CDR3 nucleotides are TGTGCCAGCAGCCGCGTCACCGGGACAGAGGGGGAGCTAGCCAAAAACATTCAGTACTTC. The chain has TRBV7-3 and TRBJ2-4, with 7 positions matching TRBD1. The V gene end was trimmed by 5 bases and the J gene end by 0 bases; junction bases not matched to a gene: 19. The CDR3 is 20 amino acids. Per germline, CDR1 SGHTA and CDR2 FQGTGA.

This clonotype was seen repeatedly, ten times or more. The gene calls are TRBV4-1 and TRBJ2-3; 10 positions match TRBD2. The CDR3 sequence is 14 residues long. With V trimmed by 4 bases and J by 3 bases, 1 base remained unmatched. Germline lookup yields CDR1 MGHRA and CDR2 YSYEKL. The CDR3 DNA follows: TGCGCCAGCAGCCGGACTAGCGGAACAGATACGCAGTATTTT. Translation gives CASSRTSGTDTQYF.

This clonotype has a handful of counts. The CDR3 protein is CASSKPAGRTLYF. The CDR3 region has the DNA TGTGCCAGCAGCAAACCAGCGGGCAGGACGCTGTACTTC. V gene TRBV12-3 or TRBV12-4 combines with J gene TRBJ2-7; the D gene is possibly TRBD2 (6 bases). The CDR3 runs 13 residues. V was trimmed by 6 bases and J by 12 bases, leaving 21 bases between them.

This clonotype was seen only a few times. This chain connects TRBV12-3 or TRBV12-4 to TRBJ2-5, with D possibly matching TRBD1 (6 bases). The CDR3 sequence is 14 residues long. V shed 5 bases and J shed 2 bases, with 12 bases lying between them. The CDR3 region is CASSPGTHQETQYF. As DNA, the CDR3 is TGTGCCAGCAGTCCCGGGACACATCAAGAGACCCAGTACTTC.

With regard to this clonotype: Just one base apart from a much larger clone, this may be a read error. The rearrangement links TRBV29-1 to TRBJ1-2, with 7 bases identical to TRBD1. This CDR3 has 13 amino acids. CDR1 is SQVTM and CDR2 is ANQGSEA in the germline V gene. With 5 bases clipped from V and 3 bases from J, the junction kept 6 bases outside the gene matches. CDR3 sequence reads: CSVHGTDDYGYTF. The CDR3 DNA sequence: TGCAGCGTTCACGGGACAGACGACTATGGCTACACCTTC.

In the case of this clonotype: Since the CDR3 does not end with the conserved phenylalanine or tryptophan, this likely comes from a read error. The chain links TRBV10-3 to TRBJ1-1; D not resolved. The CDR3 sequence is 13 residues long. Germline-derived CDR1 and CDR2 are ENHRY and SYGVKD. The CDR3 protein is CAISEIGNTGAFS. CDR3 coding DNA: TGTGCCATCAGTGAAATTGGGAACACTGGAGCTTTCTCT.

On this clonotype: Being one base from a much bigger clone, this may be a read error. The chain has TRBV6-5 and TRBJ2-3, with D perhaps matching TRBD1 or TRBD2 (6 bases each). This CDR3 comprises 15 residues. V was clipped by 7 bases and J by 6 bases, with 20 bases between them. The germline V gene has CDR1 MNHEY and CDR2 SVGAGI. The CDR3 reads CASTTGAGVCDTQYF. CDR3 bases: TGTGCCAGCACCACGGGGGCAGGGGTGTGTGATACGCAGTATTTT.

This clonotype is a singleton in its sample. J is TRBJ1-2 and V is TRBV29-1, with 8 bases fitting TRBD1. Trimming cost V 7 bases and J 2 bases; bases outside gene matches: 6. The CDR3 sequence is 13 residues long. The germline V gene has CDR1 SQVTM and CDR2 ANQGSEA. CDR3 coding DNA: TGCAGCGCCAAGGACAGGGCCAACTATGGCTACACCTTC. It encodes CSAKDRANYGYTF.

V usage is TRBV3-1 and J usage is TRBJ1-1; 8 nucleotides match TRBD1. V dropped 3 bases and J dropped 2; count of bases not matched to a gene: 11. The CDR3 contains 17 residues. CDR1 and CDR2 from the germline V gene are LGHDT and YNNKEL (reference sequence). This CDR3 is CASSHTWDRPPNTEAFF. In DNA, the CDR3 is TGTGCCAGCAGCCACACATGGGACAGGCCCCCCAACACTGAAGCTTTCTTT.